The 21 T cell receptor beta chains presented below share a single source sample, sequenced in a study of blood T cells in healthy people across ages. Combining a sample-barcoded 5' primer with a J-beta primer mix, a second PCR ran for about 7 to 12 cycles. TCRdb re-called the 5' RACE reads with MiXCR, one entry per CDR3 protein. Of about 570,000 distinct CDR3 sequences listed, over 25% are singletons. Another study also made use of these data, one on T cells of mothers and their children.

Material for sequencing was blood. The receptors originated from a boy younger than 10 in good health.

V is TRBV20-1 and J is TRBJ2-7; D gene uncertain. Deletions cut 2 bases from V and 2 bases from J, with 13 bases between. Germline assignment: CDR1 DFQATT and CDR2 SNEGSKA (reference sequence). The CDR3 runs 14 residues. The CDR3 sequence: CSARRDLTAYEQYF. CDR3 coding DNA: TGCAGTGCTAGACGCGATCTCACAGCCTACGAGCAGTACTTC.

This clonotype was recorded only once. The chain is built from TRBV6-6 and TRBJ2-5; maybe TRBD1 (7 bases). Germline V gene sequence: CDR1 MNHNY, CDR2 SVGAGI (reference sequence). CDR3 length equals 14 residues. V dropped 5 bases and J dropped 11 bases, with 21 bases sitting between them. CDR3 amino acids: CASSQRAATGEQYF. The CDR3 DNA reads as TGTGCCAGCAGTCAGCGGGCCGCAACAGGGGAGCAGTACTTC.

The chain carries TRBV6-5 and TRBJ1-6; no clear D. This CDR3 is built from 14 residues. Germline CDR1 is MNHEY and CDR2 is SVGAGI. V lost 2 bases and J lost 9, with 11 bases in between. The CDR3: CASSYGVRVSPLHF. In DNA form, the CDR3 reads TGTGCCAGCAGTTACGGGGTGCGGGTTTCACCCCTCCACTTT.

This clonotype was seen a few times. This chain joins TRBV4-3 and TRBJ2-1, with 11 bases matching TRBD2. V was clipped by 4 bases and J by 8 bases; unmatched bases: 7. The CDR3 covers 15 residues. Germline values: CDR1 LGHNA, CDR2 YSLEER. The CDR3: CASSPHSGRGDEQFF. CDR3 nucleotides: TGCGCCAGCAGCCCGCATAGCGGGAGGGGCGATGAGCAGTTCTTC.

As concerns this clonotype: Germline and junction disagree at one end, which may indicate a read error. The CDR3 protein is CATKRSPGGETRYF. CDR3 DNA sequence: TGCGCAACCAAAAGGTCCCCGGGCGGAGAGACCCGGTACTTC. The rearrangement joins TRBV4-1 to TRBJ2-5; D is uncertain. Per the germline V gene, CDR1 is MGHRA and CDR2 is YSYEKL. This CDR3 has 14 amino acids.

This CDR3 is CASSLRARGLSQNTGELFF. The CDR3 DNA follows: TGTGCCAGCAGTTTACGGGCCCGCGGACTATCACAGAACACCGGGGAGCTGTTTTTT. The V gene is TRBV12-3 or TRBV12-4, the J gene TRBJ2-2; D possibly corresponds to TRBD2 (6 bases). The V gene lost 2 bases and the J gene lost 1 base, with 20 bases spanning the gap. The CDR3 sequence is 19 residues long.

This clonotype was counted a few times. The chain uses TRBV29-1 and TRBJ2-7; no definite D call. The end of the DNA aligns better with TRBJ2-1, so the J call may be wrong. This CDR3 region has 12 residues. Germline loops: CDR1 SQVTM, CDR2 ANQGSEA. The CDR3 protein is CSVEPGSNEQFF. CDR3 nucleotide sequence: TGCAGCGTTGAACCCGGCTCGAATGAGCAGTTCTTC.

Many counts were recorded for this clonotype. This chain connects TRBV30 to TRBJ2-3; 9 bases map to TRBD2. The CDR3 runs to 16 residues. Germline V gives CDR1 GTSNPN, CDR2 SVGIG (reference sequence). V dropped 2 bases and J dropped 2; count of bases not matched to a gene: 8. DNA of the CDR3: TGTGCCTGGAGTAGGTATAGCGGGGGAGCCACAGATACGCAGTATTTT. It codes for CAWSRYSGGATDTQYF. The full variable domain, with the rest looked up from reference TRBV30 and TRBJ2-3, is SQTIHQWPATLVQPVGSPLSLECTVEGTSNPNLYWYRQAAGRGLQLLFYSVGIGQISSEVPQNLSASRPQDRQFILSSKKLLLSDSGFYLCAWSRYSGGATDTQYFGPGTRLTVL.

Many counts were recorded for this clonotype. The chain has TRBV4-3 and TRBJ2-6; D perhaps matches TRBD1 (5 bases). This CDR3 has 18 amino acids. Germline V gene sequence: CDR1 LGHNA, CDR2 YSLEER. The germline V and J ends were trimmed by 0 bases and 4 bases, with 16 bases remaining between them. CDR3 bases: TGCGCCAGCAGCCAAGATAAAGGGGCGGAGAACGGGGCCAACGTCCTGACTTTC. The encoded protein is CASSQDKGAENGANVLTF.

CDR3 amino acids: CASSQDWVTNEKLFF. The DNA of the CDR3 is TGCGCCAGCAGCCAAGATTGGGTAACTAATGAAAAACTGTTTTTT. The rearrangement links TRBV4-1 to TRBJ1-4; D gene uncertain. The CDR3 runs 15 residues. CDR1 and CDR2 (germline): MGHRA, YSYEKL. Trimming took off 0 bases at V and 1 base at J, with 6 bases between the two ends.

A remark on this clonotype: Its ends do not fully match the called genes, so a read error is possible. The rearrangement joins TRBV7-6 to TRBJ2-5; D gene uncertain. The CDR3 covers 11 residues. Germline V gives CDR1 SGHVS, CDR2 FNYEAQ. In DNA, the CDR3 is TGTGCCAGCAGCGTACAAGAGACCCAGTGCTTC. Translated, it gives CASSVQETQCF.

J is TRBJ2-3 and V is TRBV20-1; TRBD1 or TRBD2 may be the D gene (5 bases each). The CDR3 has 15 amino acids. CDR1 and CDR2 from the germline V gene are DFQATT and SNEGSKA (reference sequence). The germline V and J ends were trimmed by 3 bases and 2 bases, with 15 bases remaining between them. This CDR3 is CSARSLKGTTDTQYF. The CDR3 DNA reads TGCAGTGCTAGGTCCCTCAAAGGGACCACAGATACGCAGTATTTT.

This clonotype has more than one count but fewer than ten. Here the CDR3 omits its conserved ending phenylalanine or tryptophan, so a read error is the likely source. The CDR3: CASSDSVGAQFL. The CDR3 DNA reads TGTGCCAGCAGTGATTCTGTTGGGGCGCAGTTCCTC. V and J are TRBV2 and TRBJ2-1; the D gene is possibly TRBD1 (5 bases). The CDR3 sequence is 12 residues long. Trimming took 3 bases from V and 12 from J, leaving 12 bases between them. Germline V gene sequence: CDR1 SNHLY, CDR2 FYNNEI.

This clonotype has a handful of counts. CDR3 residues: CSAVVGGGETQYF. CDR3 coding DNA: TGCAGTGCGGTGGTGGGGGGAGGGGAGACCCAGTACTTC. V is TRBV20-1 and J is TRBJ2-5; 7 positions agree with TRBD2. V was clipped by 6 bases and J by 5 bases; unmatched bases: 9. Per the germline V gene, CDR1 is DFQATT and CDR2 is SNEGSKA (reference sequence). The length of the CDR3 is 13 residues.

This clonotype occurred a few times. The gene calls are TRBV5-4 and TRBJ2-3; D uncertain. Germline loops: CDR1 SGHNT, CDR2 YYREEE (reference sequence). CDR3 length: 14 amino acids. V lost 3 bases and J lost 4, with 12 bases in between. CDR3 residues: CASSSGQESDTQYF. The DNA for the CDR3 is TGTGCCAGCAGCTCCGGGCAGGAGTCAGATACGCAGTATTTT.

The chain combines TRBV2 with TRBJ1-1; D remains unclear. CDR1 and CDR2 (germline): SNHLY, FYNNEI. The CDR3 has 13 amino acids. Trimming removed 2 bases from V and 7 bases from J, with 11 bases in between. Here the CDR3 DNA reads TGTGCCAGCAGTGAATTGGAGGGCAGTGAAGCTTTCTTT. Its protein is CASSELEGSEAFF. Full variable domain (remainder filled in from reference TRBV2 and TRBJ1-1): EPEVTQTPSHQVTQMGQEVILRCVPISNHLYFYWYRQILGQKVEFLVSFYNNEISEKSEIFDDQFSVERPDGSNFTLKIRSTKLEDSAMYFCASSELEGSEAFFGQGTRLTVV.

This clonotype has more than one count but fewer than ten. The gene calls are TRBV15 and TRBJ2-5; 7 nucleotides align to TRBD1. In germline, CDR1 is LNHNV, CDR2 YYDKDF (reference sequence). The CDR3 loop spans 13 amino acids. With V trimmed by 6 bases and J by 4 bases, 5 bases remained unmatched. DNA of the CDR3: TGTGCCACCAGAAAGGGGGCGGCAGAGACCCAGTACTTC. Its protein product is CATRKGAAETQYF.

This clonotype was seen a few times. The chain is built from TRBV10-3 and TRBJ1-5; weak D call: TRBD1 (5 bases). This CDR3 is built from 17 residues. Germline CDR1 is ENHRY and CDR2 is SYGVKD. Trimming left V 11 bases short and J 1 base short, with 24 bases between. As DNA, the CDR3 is TGTGCCGGCTGGGACTCCTTTACCCACCTCAGCAATCAGCCCCAGCATTTT. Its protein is CAGWDSFTHLSNQPQHF.

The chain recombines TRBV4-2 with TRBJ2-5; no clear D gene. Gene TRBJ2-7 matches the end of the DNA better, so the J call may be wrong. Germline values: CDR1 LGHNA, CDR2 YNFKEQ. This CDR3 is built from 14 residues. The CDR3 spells CASSPRAANYEQYF. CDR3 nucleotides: TGTGCCAGCAGCCCCCGGGCCGCGAATTACGAGCAGTACTTC.

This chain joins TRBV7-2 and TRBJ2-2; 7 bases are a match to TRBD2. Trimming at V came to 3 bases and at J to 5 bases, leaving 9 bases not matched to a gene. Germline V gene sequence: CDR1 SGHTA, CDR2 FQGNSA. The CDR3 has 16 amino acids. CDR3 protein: CASSFRRESSTGELFF. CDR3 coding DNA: TGTGCCAGCAGCTTTAGGCGGGAGTCAAGTACCGGGGAGCTGTTTTTT. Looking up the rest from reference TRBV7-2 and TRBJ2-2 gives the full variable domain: GAGVSQSPSNKVTEKGKDVELRCDPISGHTALYWYRQSLGQGLEFLIYFQGNSAPDKSGLPSDRFSAERTGGSVSTLTIQRTQQEDSAVYLCASSFRRESSTGELFFGEGSRLTVL.

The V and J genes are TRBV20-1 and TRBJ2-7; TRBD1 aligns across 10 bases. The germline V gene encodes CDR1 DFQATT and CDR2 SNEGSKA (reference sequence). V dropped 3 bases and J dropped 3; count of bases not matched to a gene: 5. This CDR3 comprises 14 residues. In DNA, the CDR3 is TGCAGTGCTAGTTGGGACAGGGGAGGCTACGAGCAGTACTTC. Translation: CSASWDRGGYEQYF.